This TCR beta chain appears in the sequencing data of a study of blood T cell repertoires in COVID-19. Study information: COVID-19 samples from acute and convalescent phases originated in the United States, Italy and Spain.

Participants' own reports of clinical history determined their cohort assignment. Original data processing: Estimates of nucleated cell counts were drawn from the amplification of reference gene primers. Data came from immunoSEQ multiplex PCR; TCRdb stores just in-frame clones and leaves some out. V, J and clone size are those of that table, while D and trimming were read from the DNA. The table lists around 260,000 clones, roughly 80% of them singletons. Germline V lookup: CDR1 MNHEY, CDR2 SMNVEV (reference sequence). The V end was cut by 7 bases, the J end by 1 base, with 8 bases between. The CDR3 spans 14 residues.

The chain couples TRBV27 to TRBJ2-6, with no clear D. The specimen sequenced was PBMCs or T cells enriched from blood (not recorded which). This TCR derives from a young man with acute COVID-19. The CDR3 nucleotides are TGTGCCAGCAAATGGCGGTCTGGGGCCAACGTCCTGACTTTC. Residues: CASKWRSGANVLTF.